Listed below are T cell receptor beta chains from one sample, sequenced in a study of blood T cell repertoires in COVID-19. This table comes from immunoSEQ multiplex PCR, and its TCRdb copy is limited to in-frame clones, with some not included. Here the sample spans fewer than 250,000 clones, about 85% being singletons. Specimen: peripheral blood. These receptors were taken from a man between 25 and 39 years old with acute or convalescent COVID-19. Both conserved end residues are part of each CDR3. The D gene is left open where the match is weak. For some rows the clone size is stated as once, few or many, or as a class when expanded; others skip it.

D: .; V: TRBV28; size: .; J: TRBJ1-1; CDR3: CASSFDISMNTEAFF; DNA: TGTGCCAGCAGTTTCGACATCAGCATGAACACTGAAGCTTTCTTT
D: .; V: TRBV2; size: .; J: TRBJ1-2; CDR3: CASQSDFYGYTF; DNA: TGTGCCAGCCAAAGCGACTTCTATGGCTACACCTTC
D: TRBD2; V: TRBV6-1; size: .; J: TRBJ2-2; CDR3: CASSVLAGGINTGELFF; DNA: TGTGCCAGCAGTGTGCTAGCGGGGGGGATAAACACCGGGGAGCTGTTTTTT
D: .; V: TRBV5-6; size: .; J: TRBJ2-1; CDR3: CASSWQPAGGNYNEQFF; DNA: TGTGCCAGCAGCTGGCAGCCGGCCGGCGGCAACTACAATGAGCAGTTCTTC
D: .; V: TRBV29-1; size: .; J: TRBJ1-5; CDR3: CSATSGGNQPQHF; DNA: TGCAGCGCCACGTCAGGGGGCAATCAGCCCCAGCATTTT
D: .; V: TRBV5-1; size: .; J: TRBJ1-2; CDR3: CASSLATYYGYTF; DNA: TGCGCCAGCAGCTTGGCGACATACTATGGCTACACCTTC
D: TRBD1; V: TRBV9; size: .; J: TRBJ2-2; CDR3: CASSATPQGAGELFF; DNA: TGTGCCAGCAGCGCGACACCACAGGGGGCCGGGGAGCTGTTTTTT
D: TRBD1; V: TRBV19; size: .; J: TRBJ2-7; CDR3: CASSFGTAYEQYF; DNA: TGTGCCAGTAGCTTCGGGACAGCCTACGAGCAGTACTTC
D: .; V: TRBV3-1/TRBV3-2; size: .; J: TRBJ2-7; CDR3: CASSPGGYEQYF; DNA: TGTGCCAGCAGCCCCGGGGGCTACGAGCAGTACTTC
D: TRBD1; V: TRBV4-1; size: .; J: TRBJ1-3; CDR3: CASSQGQGFTEGSGNTIYF; DNA: TGCGCCAGCAGCCAAGGACAGGGATTCACCGAGGGCTCTGGAAACACCATATATTTT
D: TRBD1; V: TRBV23-1; size: .; J: TRBJ1-5; CDR3: CASSQSRDREFSQPQHF; DNA: TGCGCCAGCAGTCAATCGCGGGACAGGGAATTCAGTCAGCCCCAGCATTTT
D: .; V: TRBV10-2; size: .; J: TRBJ1-1; CDR3: CASSDSWGQQAFF; DNA: TGCGCCAGCAGTGATTCTTGGGGGCAGCAAGCTTTCTTT
D: TRBD1; V: TRBV5-8; size: once; J: TRBJ1-2; CDR3: CASSRTGGLQGYTF; DNA: TGTGCCAGCAGCAGGACAGGGGGCTTGCAAGGCTACACCTTC
D: .; V: TRBV2; size: .; J: TRBJ1-1; CDR3: CASSEALVGLTEAFF; DNA: TGTGCCAGCAGTGAAGCGCTAGTAGGTCTCACTGAAGCTTTCTTT
D: .; V: TRBV11-2; size: .; J: TRBJ2-3; CDR3: CASSFSLDTQYF; DNA: TGTGCCAGCAGCTTTTCCCTGGATACGCAGTATTTT
D: .; V: TRBV5-8; size: .; J: TRBJ1-2; CDR3: CASSQDRNYGYTF; DNA: TGTGCCAGCAGCCAAGACAGGAACTATGGCTACACCTTC
D: TRBD1; V: TRBV5-1; size: .; J: TRBJ1-6; CDR3: CASSSGTELDSPLHF; DNA: TGCGCCAGCAGCTCCGGGACAGAGCTCGATTCACCCCTCCACTTT
D: TRBD1; V: TRBV6-6; size: .; J: TRBJ1-2; CDR3: CASIAGTGYGYTF; DNA: TGTGCCAGCATTGCCGGGACAGGGTATGGCTACACCTTC
D: .; V: TRBV14; size: .; J: TRBJ2-3; CDR3: CASSHRTDTQYF; DNA: TGTGCCAGCAGCCATAGAACAGATACGCAGTATTTT
D: .; V: TRBV11-2; size: .; J: TRBJ1-2; CDR3: CASSSLKRVGNYGYTF; DNA: TGTGCCAGCAGCTCCCTCAAGAGGGTAGGGAATTATGGCTACACCTTC
D: TRBD2; V: TRBV15; size: .; J: TRBJ2-3; CDR3: CATSREDFIRIAGGRVLTDTQYF; DNA: TGTGCCACCAGCAGAGAAGACTTTATCCGAATAGCGGGGGGGCGGGTTTTGACAGATACGCAGTATTTT
D: TRBD2; V: TRBV7-9; size: .; J: TRBJ2-1; CDR3: CASSFPRLAGEYNEQFF; DNA: TGTGCCAGCAGCTTCCCCCGCTTAGCGGGAGAGTACAATGAGCAGTTCTTC
D: TRBD2; V: TRBV6-6; size: .; J: TRBJ2-1; CDR3: CASSRTNFAGGVYNEQFF; DNA: TGTGCCAGCAGTCGCACAAATTTTGCGGGGGGTGTCTACAATGAGCAGTTCTTC
D: .; V: TRBV6-5; size: .; J: TRBJ2-1; CDR3: CASSSKSAGVNEQFF; DNA: TGTGCCAGCAGCTCGAAATCGGCAGGGGTGAATGAGCAGTTCTTC
D: TRBD1; V: TRBV5-8; size: .; J: TRBJ1-1; CDR3: CASSPRTGSYTEAFF; DNA: TGTGCCAGCAGCCCACGGACAGGATCGTACACTGAAGCTTTCTTT
D: TRBD2; V: TRBV10-3; size: .; J: TRBJ2-3; CDR3: CAISEGGTSGRFSDTQYF; DNA: TGTGCCATCAGTGAGGGAGGGACTAGCGGGAGGTTCTCAGATACGCAGTATTTT
D: .; V: TRBV6-5; size: .; J: TRBJ1-2; CDR3: CASSYLNAKQNYGYTF; DNA: TGTGCCAGCAGTTACCTAAACGCGAAACAGAACTATGGCTACACCTTC